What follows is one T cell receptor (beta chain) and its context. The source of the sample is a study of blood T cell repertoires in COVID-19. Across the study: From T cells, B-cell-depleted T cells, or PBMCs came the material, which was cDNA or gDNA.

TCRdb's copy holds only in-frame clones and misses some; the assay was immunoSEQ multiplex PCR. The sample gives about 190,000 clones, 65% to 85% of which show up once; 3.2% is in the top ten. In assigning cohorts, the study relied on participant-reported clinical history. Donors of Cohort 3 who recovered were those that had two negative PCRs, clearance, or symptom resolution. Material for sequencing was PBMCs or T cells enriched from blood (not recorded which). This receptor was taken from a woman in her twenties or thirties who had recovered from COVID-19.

CDR3 protein: CAISPGQGGGTNEKLFF. CDR3 in DNA: TGTGCCATCAGCCCCGGACAGGGTGGGGGGACTAATGAAAAACTGTTTTTT. The chain couples TRBV10-3 to TRBJ1-4; TRBD1 aligns across 8 bases. V trimming: 6 bases; J trimming: 2 bases; junction bases outside the gene matches: 11. In germline, CDR1 is ENHRY, CDR2 SYGVKD. This CDR3 has 17 amino acids.